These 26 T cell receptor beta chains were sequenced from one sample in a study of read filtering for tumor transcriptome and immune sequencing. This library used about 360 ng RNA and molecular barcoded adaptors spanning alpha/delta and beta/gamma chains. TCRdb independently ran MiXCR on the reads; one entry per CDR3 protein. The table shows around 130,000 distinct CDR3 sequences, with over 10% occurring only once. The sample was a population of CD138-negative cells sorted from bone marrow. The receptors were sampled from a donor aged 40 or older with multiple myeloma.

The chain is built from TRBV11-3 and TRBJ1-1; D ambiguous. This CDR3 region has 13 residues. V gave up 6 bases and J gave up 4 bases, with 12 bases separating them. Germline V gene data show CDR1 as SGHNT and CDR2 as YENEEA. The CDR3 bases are TGTGCCAGCAGTTCAAGAGGCGGCACTGAAGCTTTCTTT. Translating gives CASSSRGGTEAFF.

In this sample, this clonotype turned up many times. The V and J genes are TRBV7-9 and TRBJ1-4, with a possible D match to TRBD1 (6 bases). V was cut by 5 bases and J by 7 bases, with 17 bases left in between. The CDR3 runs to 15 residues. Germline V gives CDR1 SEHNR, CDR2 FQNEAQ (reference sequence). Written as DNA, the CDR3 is TGTGCCAGCAGCCCACTGGGGGCGGGTAGTGAAAAACTGTTTTTT. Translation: CASSPLGAGSEKLFF.

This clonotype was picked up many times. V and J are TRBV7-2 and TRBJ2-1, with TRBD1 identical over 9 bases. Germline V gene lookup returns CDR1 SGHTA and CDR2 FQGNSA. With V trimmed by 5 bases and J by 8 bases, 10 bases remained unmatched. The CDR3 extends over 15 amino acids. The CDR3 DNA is TGTGCCAGCAGCCAGGACAGGGGAGAAAGGGATGAGCAGTTCTTC. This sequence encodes CASSQDRGERDEQFF.

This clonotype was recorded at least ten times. CDR3 sequence (DNA): TGTGCCAGCAGTATGAACTCCGGCAGAACCTACGAGCAGTACTTC. Residues: CASSMNSGRTYEQYF. The chain recombines TRBV28 with TRBJ2-7; D remains ambiguous. CDR1 MDHEN and CDR2 SYDVKM come from the germline V gene. There are 15 residues in the CDR3. V lost 5 bases and J lost 2, with 16 bases in between.

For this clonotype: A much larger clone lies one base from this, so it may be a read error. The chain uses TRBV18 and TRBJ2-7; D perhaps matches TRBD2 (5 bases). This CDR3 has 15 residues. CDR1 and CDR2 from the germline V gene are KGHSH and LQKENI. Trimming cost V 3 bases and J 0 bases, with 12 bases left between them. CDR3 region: CASSPLAASSYEQYF. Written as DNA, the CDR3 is TGTGCCAGCTCACCCCTAGCAGCGAGCTCCTACGAGCAGTACTTC.

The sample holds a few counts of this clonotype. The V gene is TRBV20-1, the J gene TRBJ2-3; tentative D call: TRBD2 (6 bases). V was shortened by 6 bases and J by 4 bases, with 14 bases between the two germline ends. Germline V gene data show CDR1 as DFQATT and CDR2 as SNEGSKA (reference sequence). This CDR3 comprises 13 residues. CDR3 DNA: TGCAGTGCCATAACTAGCTGGTCAGATACGCAGTATTTT. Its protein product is CSAITSWSDTQYF.

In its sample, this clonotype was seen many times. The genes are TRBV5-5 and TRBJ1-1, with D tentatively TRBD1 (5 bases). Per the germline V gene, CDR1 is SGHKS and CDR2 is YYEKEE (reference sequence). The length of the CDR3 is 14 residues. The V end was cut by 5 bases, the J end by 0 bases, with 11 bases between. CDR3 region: CASRRGVMNTEAFF. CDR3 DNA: TGTGCCAGCAGAAGAGGGGTCATGAACACTGAAGCTTTCTTT.

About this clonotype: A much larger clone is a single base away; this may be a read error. The CDR3 DNA sequence: TGCAGCGTTGAAGCCCTGCGGGGGGCTGCTGGAAACACCATATGTTTT. Its protein product is CSVEALRGAAGNTICF. This chain uses TRBV29-1 with TRBJ1-3; D perhaps matches TRBD1 (6 bases). From germline, CDR1 is SQVTM and CDR2 ANQGSEA. The CDR3 contains 16 residues.

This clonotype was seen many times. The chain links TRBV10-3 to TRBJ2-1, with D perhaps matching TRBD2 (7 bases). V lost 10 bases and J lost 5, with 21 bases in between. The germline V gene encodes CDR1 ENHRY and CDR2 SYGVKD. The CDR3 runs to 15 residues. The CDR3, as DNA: TGTGCCACTTATGGGGGGGCCGCCCTAAACAATGAGCAGTTCTTC. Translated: CATYGGAALNNEQFF.

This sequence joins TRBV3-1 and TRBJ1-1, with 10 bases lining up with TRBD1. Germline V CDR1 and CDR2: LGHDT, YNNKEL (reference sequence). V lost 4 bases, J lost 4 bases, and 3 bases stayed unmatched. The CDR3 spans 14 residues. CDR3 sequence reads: CASSPRDRGTEAFF. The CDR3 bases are TGTGCCAGCAGCCCCCGGGACAGGGGCACTGAAGCTTTCTTT.

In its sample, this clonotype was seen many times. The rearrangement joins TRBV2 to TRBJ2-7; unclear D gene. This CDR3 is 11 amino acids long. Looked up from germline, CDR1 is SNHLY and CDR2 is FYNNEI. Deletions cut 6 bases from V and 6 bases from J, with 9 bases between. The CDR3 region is CASRSRSEQYF. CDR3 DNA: TGTGCCAGCAGATCCCGGAGCGAGCAGTACTTC.

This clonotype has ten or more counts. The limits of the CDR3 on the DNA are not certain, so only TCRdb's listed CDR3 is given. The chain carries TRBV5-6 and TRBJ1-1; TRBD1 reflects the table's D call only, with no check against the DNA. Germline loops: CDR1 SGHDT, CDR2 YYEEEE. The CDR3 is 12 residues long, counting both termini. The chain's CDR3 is CASSWGAGSTFF.

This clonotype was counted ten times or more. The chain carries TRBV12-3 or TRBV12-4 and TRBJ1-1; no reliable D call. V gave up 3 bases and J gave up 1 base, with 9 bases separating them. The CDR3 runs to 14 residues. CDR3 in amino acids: CASSFEIANTEAFF. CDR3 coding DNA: TGTGCCAGCAGTTTCGAGATAGCGAACACTGAAGCTTTCTTT.

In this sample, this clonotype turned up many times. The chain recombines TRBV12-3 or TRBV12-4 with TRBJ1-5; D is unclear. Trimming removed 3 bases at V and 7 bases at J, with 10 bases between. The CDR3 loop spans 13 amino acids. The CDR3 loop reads CASSLAADQPQHF. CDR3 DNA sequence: TGTGCCAGCAGTTTGGCAGCCGACCAGCCCCAGCATTTT.

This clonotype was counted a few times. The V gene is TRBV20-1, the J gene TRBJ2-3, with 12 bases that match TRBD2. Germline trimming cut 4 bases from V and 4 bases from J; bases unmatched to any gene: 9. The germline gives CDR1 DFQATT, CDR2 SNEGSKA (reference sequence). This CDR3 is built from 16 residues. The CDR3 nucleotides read TGCAGTGCTAAAAGCGGGACTAGCGGGTACCCAGATACGCAGTATTTT. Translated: CSAKSGTSGYPDTQYF.

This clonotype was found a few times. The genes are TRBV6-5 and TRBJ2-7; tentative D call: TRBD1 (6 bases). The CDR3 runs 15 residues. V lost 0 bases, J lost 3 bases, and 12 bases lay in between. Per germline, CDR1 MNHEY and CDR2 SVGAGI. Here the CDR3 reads CASSYSKQGVYEQYF. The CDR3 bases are TGTGCCAGCAGTTACTCGAAACAGGGAGTCTACGAGCAGTACTTC.

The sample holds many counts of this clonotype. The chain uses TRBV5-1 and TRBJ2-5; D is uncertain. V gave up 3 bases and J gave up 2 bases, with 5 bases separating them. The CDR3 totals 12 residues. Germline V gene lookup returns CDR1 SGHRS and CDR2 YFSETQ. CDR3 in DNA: TGCGCCAGCAGCTGGGGACAAGAGACCCAGTACTTC. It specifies CASSWGQETQYF.

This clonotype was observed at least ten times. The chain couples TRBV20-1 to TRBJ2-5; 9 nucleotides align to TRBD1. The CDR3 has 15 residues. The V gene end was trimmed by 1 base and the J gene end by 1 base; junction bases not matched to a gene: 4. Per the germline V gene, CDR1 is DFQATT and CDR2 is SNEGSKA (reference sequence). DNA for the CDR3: TGCAGTGCTAGAGTCTGGACAGGGGTCCAAGAGACCCAGTACTTC. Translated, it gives CSARVWTGVQETQYF.

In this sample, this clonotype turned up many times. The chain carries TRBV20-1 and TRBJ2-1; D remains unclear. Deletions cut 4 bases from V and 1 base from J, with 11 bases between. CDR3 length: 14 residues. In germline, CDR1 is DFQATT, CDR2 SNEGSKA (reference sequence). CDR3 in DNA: TGCAGTGCTACCGACGGCACTTCCTACAATGAGCAGTTCTTC. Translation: CSATDGTSYNEQFF.

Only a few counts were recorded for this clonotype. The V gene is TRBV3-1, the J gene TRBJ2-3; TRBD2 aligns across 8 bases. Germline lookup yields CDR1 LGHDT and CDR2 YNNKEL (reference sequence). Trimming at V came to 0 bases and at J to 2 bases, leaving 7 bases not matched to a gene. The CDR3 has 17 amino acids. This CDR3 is CASSQDGGAAPTDTQYF. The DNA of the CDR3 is TGTGCCAGCAGCCAAGACGGGGGGGCAGCCCCCACAGATACGCAGTATTTT.

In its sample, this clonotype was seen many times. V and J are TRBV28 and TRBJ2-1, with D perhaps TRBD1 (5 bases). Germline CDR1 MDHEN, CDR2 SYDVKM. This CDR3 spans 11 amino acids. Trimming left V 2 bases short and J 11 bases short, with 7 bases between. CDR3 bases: TGTGCCAGCAGTTTACAGGGTAAGCAGTTCTTC. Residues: CASSLQGKQFF.

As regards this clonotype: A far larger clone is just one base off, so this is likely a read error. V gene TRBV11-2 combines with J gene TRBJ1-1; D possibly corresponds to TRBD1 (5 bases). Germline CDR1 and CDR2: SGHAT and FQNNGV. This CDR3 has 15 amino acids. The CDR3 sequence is CASSLDGGVRSPPHF. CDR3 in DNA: TGTGCCAGCAGCTTAGATGGAGGGGTTAGATCCCCCCCCCACTTT.

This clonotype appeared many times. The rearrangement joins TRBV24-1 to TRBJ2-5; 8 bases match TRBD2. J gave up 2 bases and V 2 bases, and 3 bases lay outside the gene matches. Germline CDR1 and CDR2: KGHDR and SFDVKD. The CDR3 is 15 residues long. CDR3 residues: CATSDSGGRQETQYF. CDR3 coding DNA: TGTGCCACCAGTGATTCTGGCGGGAGGCAAGAGACCCAGTACTTC.

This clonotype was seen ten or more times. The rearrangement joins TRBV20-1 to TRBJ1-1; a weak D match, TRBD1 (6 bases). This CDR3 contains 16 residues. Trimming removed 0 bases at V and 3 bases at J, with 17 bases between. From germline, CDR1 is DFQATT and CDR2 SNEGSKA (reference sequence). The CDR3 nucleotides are TGCAGTGCTAGAGATCCCCAGGACAGCGGCTACACTGAAGCTTTCTTT. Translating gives CSARDPQDSGYTEAFF.

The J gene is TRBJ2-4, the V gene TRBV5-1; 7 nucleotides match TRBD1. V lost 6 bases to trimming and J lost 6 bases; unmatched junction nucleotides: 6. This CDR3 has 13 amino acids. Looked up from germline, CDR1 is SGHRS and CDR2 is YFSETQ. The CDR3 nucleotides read TGCGCCAGCAACTGGGACAGCCCAAACATTCAGTACTTC. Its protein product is CASNWDSPNIQYF.

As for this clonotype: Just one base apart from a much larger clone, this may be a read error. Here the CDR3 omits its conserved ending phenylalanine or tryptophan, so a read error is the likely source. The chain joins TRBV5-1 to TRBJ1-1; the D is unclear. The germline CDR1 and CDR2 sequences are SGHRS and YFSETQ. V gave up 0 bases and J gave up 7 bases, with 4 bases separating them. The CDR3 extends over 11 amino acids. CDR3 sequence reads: CASSLEREAFI. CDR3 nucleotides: TGCGCCAGCAGCTTGGAACGTGAAGCTTTCATT.